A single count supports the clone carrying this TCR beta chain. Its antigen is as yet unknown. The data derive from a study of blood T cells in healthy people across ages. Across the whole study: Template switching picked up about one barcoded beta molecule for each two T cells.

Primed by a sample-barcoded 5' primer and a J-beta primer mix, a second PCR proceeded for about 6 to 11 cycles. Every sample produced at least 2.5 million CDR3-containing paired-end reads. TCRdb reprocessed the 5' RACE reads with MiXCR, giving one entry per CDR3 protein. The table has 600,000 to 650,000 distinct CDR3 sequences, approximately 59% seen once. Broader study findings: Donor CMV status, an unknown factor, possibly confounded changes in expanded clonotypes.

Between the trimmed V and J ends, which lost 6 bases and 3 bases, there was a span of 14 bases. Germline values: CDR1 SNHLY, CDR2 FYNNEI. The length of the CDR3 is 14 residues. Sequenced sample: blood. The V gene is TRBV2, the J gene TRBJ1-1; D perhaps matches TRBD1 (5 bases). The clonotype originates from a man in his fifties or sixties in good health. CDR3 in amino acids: CASRQQIGDTEAFF. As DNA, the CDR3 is TGTGCCAGCAGACAACAGATAGGGGACACTGAAGCTTTCTTT. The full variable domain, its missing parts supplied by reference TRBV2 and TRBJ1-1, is EPEVTQTPSHQVTQMGQEVILRCVPISNHLYFYWYRQILGQKVEFLVSFYNNEISEKSEIFDDQFSVERPDGSNFTLKIRSTKLEDSAMYFCASRQQIGDTEAFFGQGTRLTVV.